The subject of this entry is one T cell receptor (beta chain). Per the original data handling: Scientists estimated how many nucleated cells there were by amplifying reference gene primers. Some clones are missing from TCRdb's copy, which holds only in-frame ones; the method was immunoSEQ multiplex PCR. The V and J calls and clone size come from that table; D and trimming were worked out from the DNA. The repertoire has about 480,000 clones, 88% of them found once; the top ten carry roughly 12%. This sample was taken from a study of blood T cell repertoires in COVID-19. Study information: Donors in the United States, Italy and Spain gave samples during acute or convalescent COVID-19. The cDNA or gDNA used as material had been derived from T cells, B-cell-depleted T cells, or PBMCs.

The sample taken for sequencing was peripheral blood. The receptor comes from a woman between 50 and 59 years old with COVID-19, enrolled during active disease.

CDR3 sequence reads: CASSQDMTGVGNEQFF. The CDR3 DNA reads as TGTGCCAGCAGCCAAGATATGACAGGGGTTGGCAATGAGCAGTTCTTC. The chain couples TRBV3-1 (or the pseudogene TRBV3-2) to TRBJ2-1; 8 nucleotides line up with TRBD1. This CDR3 is built from 16 residues. J gave up 6 bases and V 0 bases, and 7 bases lay outside the gene matches. Germline CDR1 LGHDT, CDR2 YNNKEL (reference sequence).